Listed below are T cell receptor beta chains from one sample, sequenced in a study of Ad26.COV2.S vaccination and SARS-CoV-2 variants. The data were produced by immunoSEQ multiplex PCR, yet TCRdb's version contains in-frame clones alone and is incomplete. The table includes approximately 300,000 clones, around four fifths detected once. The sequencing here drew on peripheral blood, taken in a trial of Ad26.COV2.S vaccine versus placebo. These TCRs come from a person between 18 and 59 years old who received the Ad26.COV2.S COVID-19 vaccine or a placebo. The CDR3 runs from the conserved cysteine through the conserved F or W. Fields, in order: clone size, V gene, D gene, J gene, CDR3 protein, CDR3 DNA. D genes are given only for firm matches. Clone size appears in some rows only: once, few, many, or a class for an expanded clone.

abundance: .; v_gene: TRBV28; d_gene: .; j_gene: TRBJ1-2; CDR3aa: CASRSEGVRYGYTF; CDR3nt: TGTGCCAGCAGATCCGAGGGGGTACGCTATGGCTACACCTTC
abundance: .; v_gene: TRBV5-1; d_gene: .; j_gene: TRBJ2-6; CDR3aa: CASLLLGGANVLTF; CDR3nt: TGCGCCAGCCTCCTCCTGGGTGGGGCCAACGTCCTGACTTTC
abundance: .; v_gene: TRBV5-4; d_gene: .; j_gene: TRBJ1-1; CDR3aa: CASSLRLGDSEAFF; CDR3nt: TGTGCCAGCAGCTTGCGATTGGGAGACTCTGAAGCTTTCTTT
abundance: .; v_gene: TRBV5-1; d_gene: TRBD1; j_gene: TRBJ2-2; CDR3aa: CASSLVTGGTGELFF; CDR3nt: TGCGCCAGCAGCTTGGTGACAGGGGGGACCGGGGAGCTGTTTTTT
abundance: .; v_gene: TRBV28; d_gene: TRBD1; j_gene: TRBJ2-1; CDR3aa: CASSPEGGTYNEQFF; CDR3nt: TGTGCCAGCAGCCCGGAAGGGGGCACCTACAATGAGCAGTTCTTC
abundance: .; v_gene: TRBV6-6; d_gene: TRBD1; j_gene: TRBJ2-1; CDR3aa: CASGQGAGEQFF; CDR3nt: TGTGCCAGCGGACAGGGGGCAGGTGAGCAGTTCTTC
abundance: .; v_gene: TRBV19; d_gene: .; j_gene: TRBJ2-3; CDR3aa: CASSTWTRGQDTQYF; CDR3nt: TGTGCCAGTAGTACCTGGACTAGGGGGCAAGATACGCAGTATTTT
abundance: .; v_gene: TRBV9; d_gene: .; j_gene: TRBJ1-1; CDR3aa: CASSPLVEPNTEAFF; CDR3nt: TGTGCCAGCAGCCCGCTGGTTGAACCGAACACTGAAGCTTTCTTT
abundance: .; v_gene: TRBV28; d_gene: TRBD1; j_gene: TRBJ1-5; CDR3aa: CASSLGQGKRNYSNQPQHF; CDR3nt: TGTGCCAGCAGTTTGGGACAGGGGAAGAGAAATTATAGCAATCAGCCCCAGCATTTT
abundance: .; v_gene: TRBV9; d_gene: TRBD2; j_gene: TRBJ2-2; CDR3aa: CASSVALGGGAAGELFF; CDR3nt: TGTGCCAGCAGCGTAGCTCTTGGCGGGGGGGCCGCAGGGGAGCTGTTTTTT
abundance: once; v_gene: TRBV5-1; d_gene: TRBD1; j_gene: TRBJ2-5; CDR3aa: CASSATGTGGGETQYF; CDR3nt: TGCGCCAGCAGCGCTACCGGGACAGGAGGTGGAGAGACCCAGTACTTC
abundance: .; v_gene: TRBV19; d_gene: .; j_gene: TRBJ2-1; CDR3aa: CASSPPGRALLNEQFF; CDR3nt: TGTGCCAGTAGTCCACCTGGCAGGGCTTTGTTGAATGAGCAGTTCTTC
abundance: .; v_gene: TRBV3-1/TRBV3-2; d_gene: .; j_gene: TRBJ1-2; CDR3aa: CASSRGGHYGYTF; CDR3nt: TGTGCCAGCAGCCGAGGGGGACACTATGGCTACACCTTC
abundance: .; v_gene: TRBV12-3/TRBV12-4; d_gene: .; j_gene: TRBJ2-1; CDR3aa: CASSQQGYNEQFF; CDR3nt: TGTGCCAGCAGCCAACAGGGCTACAATGAGCAGTTCTTC
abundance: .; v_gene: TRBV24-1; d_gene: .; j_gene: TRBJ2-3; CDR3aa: CATSDVKGPKQYF; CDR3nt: TGTGCCACCAGTGATGTCAAGGGCCCGAAGCAGTATTTT
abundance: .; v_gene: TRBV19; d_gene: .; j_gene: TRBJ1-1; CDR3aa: CASSIWADTEAFF; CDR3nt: TGTGCCAGTAGTATATGGGCGGACACTGAAGCTTTCTTT
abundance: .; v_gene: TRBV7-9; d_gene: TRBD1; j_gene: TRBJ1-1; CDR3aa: CASSETGISAEAFF; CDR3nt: TGTGCCAGCAGCGAGACAGGGATTAGTGCTGAAGCTTTCTTT
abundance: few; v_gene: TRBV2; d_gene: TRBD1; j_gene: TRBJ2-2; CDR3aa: CASSEQGAGELFF; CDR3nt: TGTGCCAGCAGTGAACAGGGGGCCGGGGAGCTGTTTTTT
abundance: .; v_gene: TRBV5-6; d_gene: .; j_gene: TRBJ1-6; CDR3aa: CASSRREGKSPLHF; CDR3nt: TGTGCCAGCAGCCGCAGGGAAGGAAAGTCACCCCTCCACTTT
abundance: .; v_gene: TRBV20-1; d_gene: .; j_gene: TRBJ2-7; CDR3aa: CSASRTSYEQYF; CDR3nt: TGCAGTGCTAGTCGGACCTCCTACGAGCAGTACTTC
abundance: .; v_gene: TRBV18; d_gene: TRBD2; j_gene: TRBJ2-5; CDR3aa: CASSPTSGGSQETQYF; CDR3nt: TGTGCCAGCTCACCAACTAGCGGGGGGTCACAAGAGACCCAGTACTTC